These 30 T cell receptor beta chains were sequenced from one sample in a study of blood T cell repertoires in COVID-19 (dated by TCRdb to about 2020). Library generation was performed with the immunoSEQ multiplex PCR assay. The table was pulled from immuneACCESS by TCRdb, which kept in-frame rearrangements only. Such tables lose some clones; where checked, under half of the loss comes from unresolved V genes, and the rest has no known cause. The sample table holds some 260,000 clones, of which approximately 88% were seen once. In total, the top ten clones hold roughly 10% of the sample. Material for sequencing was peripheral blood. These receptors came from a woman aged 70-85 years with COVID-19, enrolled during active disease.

Written as DNA, the CDR3 is TGCGCCAGCAAAACTAGCGGCTCCTACGAGCAGTACTTC. It encodes CASKTSGSYEQYF. V and J are TRBV5-1 and TRBJ2-7, with 8 bases that match TRBD2. The V segment lost 6 bases and the J segment 0 bases; nucleotides outside the gene matches: 2. This CDR3 has 13 residues. The germline V gene encodes CDR1 SGHRS and CDR2 YFSETQ. Looking up the rest from reference TRBV5-1 and TRBJ2-7 gives the full variable domain: KAGVTQTPRYLIKTRGQQVTLSCSPISGHRSVSWYQQTPGQGLQFLFEYFSETQRNKGNFPGRFSGRQFSNSRSEMNVSTLELGDSALYLCASKTSGSYEQYFGPGTRLTVT.

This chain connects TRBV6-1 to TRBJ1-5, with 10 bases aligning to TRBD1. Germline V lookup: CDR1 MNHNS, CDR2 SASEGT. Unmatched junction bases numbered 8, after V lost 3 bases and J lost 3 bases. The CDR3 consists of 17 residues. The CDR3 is CASSDLDRGPVNQPQHF. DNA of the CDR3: TGTGCCAGCAGTGATCTAGACAGGGGGCCTGTCAATCAGCCCCAGCATTTT.

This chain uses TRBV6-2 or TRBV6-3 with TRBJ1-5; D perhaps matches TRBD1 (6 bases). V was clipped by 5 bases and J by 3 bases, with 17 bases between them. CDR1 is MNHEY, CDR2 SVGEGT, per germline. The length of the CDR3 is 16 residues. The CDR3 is CASSPTGQSDNQPQHF. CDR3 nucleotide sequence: TGTGCCAGCAGTCCAACAGGACAGAGTGACAATCAGCCCCAGCATTTT.

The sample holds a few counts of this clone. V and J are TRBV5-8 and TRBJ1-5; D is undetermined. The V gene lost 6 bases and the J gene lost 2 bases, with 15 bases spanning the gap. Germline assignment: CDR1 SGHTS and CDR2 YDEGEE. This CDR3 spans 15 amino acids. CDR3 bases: TGTGCCAGCACCAGACCGGAGCTACGCAATCAGCCCCAGCATTTT. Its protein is CASTRPELRNQPQHF.

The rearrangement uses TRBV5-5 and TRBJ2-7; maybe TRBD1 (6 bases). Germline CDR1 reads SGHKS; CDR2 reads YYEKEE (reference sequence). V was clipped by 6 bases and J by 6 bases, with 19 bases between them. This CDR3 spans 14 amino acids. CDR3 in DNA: TGTGCCAGCACCACTACACTGGTGGGGGCCGAGCAGTACTTC. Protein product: CASTTTLVGAEQYF.

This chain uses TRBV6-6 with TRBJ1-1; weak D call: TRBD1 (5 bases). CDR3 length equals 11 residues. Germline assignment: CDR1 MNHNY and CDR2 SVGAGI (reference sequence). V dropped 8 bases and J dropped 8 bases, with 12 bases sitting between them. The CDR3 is CASYWGREAFF. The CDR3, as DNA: TGTGCCAGCTATTGGGGCAGAGAAGCTTTCTTT.

The CDR3 nucleotides read TGTGCCAGCAGCCAAGGCGGTGTATCCCTCAATGAGCAGTTCTTC. This sequence encodes CASSQGGVSLNEQFF. This chain links TRBV3-1 (or the pseudogene TRBV3-2) with TRBJ2-1; D call uncertain. CDR3 length: 15 residues. The V gene's germline CDR1 is LGHDT and CDR2 YNNKEL (reference sequence). Trimming pared 1 base from V and 6 bases from J, leaving 13 bases between.

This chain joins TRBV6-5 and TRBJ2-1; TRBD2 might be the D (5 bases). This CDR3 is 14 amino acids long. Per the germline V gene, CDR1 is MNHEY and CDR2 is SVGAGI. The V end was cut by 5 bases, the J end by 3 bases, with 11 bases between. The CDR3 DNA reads TGTGCCAGCAGTCCGAGCGGAGACTACAATGAGCAGTTCTTC. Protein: CASSPSGDYNEQFF.

CDR3 bases: TGTGCCAGTCTGAGGGGGCTCCGGAACACCGGGGAGCTGTTTTTT. It translates to CASLRGLRNTGELFF. The chain carries TRBV2 and TRBJ2-2; 7 nucleotides line up with TRBD1. Per the germline V gene, CDR1 is SNHLY and CDR2 is FYNNEI. CDR3 length: 15 residues. After removal of 9 bases from V and 1 base from J, the junction contained 8 bases not matched to a gene.

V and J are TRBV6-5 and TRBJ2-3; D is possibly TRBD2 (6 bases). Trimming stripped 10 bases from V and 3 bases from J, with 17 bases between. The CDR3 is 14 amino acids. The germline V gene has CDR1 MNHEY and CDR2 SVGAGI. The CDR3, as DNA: TGTGCCAACCTTCCCGGGACTCTTACAGATACGCAGTATTTT. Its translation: CANLPGTLTDTQYF.

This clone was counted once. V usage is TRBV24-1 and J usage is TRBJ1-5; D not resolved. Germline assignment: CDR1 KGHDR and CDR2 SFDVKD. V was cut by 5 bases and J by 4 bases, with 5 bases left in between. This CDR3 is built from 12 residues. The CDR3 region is CATSGQNQPQHF. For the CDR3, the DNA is TGTGCCACCAGTGGTCAGAATCAGCCCCAGCATTTT.

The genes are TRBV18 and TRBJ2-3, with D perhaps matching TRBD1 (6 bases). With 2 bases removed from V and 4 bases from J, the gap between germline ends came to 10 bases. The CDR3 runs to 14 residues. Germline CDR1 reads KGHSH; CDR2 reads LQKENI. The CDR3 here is CASSPNRVADTQYF. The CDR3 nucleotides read TGTGCCAGCTCACCAAACAGGGTGGCAGATACGCAGTATTTT.

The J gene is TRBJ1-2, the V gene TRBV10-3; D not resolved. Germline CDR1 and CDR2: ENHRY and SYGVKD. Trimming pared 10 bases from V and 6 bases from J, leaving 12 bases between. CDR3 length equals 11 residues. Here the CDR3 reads CASSRRDGYTF. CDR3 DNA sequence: TGTGCCAGCTCTAGGAGGGATGGCTACACCTTC.

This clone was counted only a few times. CDR3 DNA: TGTGCCAGCAGACGACAGGGGGGAGACACCGGGGAGCTGTTTTTT. Translated: CASRRQGGDTGELFF. This chain links TRBV2 with TRBJ2-2; 9 bases map to TRBD1. The CDR3 is 15 residues long. The trim removed 6 bases at V and 3 bases at J, leaving 5 bases unmatched. Germline V lookup: CDR1 SNHLY, CDR2 FYNNEI.

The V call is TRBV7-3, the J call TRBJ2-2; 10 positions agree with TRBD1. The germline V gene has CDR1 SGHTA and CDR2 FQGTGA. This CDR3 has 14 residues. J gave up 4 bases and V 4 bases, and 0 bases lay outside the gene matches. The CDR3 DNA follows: TGTGCCAGCAGCTGGGACAGGGGCACCGGGGAGCTGTTTTTT. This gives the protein CASSWDRGTGELFF.

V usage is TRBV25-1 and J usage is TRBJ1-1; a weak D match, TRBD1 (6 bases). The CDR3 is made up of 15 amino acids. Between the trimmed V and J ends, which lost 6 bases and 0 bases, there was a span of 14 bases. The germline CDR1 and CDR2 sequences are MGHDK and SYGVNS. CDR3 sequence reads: CASSVRGPMNTEAFF. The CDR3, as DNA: TGTGCCAGCAGCGTCAGGGGACCTATGAACACTGAAGCTTTCTTT.

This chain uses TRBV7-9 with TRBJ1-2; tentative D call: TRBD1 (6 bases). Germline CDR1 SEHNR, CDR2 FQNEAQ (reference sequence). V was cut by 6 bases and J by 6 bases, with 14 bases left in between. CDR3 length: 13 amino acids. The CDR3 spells CASRPMGADGYTF. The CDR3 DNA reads TGTGCCAGCAGGCCGATGGGGGCTGATGGCTACACCTTC.

CDR3 sequence (DNA): TGTGCCAGTAGTATAACAGACAGACTCAACACTGAAGCTTTCTTT. It codes for CASSITDRLNTEAFF. This rearrangement joins TRBV19 to TRBJ1-1, with TRBD1 as a possible D gene (5 bases). Trimming stripped 2 bases from V and 2 bases from J, with 12 bases between. CDR1 is LNHDA, CDR2 SQIVND, per germline (reference sequence). This CDR3 has 15 residues.

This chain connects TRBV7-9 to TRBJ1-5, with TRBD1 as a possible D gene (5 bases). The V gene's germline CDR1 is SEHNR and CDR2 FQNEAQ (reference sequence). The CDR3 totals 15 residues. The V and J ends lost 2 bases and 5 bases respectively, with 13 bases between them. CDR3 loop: CASSLSGGSDQPQHF. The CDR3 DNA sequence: TGTGCCAGCAGCTTATCGGGGGGGTCTGATCAGCCCCAGCATTTT.

The CDR3 region has the DNA TGTGCCAGCAGCGAGAGCGCGGGGGTGCGGCAGTTCTTC. This gives the protein CASSESAGVRQFF. The chain links TRBV6-5 to TRBJ2-1, with 7 bases aligning to TRBD2. The J segment lost 12 bases and the V segment lost 6 bases, leaving 11 bases of the junction unmatched. CDR1 MNHEY and CDR2 SVGAGI come from the germline V gene. This CDR3 is 13 amino acids long.

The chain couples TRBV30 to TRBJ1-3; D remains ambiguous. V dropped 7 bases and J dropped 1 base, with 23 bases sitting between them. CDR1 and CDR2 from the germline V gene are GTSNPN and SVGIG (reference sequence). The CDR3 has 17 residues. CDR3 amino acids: CASLMPTPAPSGNTIYF. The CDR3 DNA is TGTGCCTCGTTAATGCCCACTCCTGCTCCTTCTGGAAACACCATATATTTT.

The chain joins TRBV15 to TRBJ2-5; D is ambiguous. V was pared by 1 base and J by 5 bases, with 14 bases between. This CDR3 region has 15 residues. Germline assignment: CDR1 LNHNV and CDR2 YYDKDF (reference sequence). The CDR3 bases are TGTGCCACCAGCAGAGTTCCGGGTCCTCGGGAGACCCAGTACTTC. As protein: CATSRVPGPRETQYF.

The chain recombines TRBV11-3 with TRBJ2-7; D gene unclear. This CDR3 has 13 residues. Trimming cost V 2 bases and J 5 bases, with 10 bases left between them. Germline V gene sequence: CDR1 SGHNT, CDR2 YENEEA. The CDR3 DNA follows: TGTGCCAGCAGCTTACTGCTTAGCAACGAGCAGTACTTC. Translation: CASSLLLSNEQYF.

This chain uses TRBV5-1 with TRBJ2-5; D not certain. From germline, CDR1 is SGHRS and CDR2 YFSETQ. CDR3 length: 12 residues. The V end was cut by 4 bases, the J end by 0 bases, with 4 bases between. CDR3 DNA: TGCGCCAGCAGCGAGAACCAAGAGACCCAGTACTTC. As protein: CASSENQETQYF.

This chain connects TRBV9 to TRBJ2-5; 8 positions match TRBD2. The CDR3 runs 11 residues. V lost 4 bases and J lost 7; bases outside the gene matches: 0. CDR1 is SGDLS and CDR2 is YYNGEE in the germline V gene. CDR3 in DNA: TGTGCCAGCAGCCGGGGGGGGACCCAGTACTTC. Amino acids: CASSRGGTQYF.

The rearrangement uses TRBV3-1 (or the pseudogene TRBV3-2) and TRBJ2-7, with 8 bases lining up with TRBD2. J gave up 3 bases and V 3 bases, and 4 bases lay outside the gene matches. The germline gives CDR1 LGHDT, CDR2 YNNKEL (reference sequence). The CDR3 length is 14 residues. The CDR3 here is CASSQGLELYEQYF. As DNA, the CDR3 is TGTGCCAGCAGCCAGGGACTAGAGCTCTACGAGCAGTACTTC.

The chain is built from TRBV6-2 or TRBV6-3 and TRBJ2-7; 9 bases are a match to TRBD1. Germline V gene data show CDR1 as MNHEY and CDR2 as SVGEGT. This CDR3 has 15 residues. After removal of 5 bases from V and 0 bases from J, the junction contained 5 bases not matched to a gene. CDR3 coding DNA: TGTGCCAGCAGTCCCGGGACAGGGTTCTCCTACGAGCAGTACTTC. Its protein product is CASSPGTGFSYEQYF.

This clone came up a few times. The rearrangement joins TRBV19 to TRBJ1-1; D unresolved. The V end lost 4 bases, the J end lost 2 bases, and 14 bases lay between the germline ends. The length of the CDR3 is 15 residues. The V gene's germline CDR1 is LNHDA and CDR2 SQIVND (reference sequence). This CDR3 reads CASSTRDAYNTEAFF. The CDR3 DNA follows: TGTGCCAGTAGTACTCGGGATGCTTATAACACTGAAGCTTTCTTT.

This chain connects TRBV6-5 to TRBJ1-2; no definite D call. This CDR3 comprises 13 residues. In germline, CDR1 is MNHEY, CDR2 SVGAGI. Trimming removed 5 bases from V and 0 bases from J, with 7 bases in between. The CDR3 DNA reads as TGTGCCAGCAGTACAAAACCTAACTATGGCTACACCTTC. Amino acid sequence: CASSTKPNYGYTF.

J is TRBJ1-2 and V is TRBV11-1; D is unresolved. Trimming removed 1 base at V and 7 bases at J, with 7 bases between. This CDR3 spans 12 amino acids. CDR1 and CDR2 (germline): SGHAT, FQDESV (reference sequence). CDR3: CASSLERSGYTF. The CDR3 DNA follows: TGTGCCAGCAGCTTAGAAAGGAGTGGCTACACCTTC.